The 17 T cell receptor beta chains listed next were all sequenced from one sample in a study of T-cell memory formation after mild COVID-19. Using its own MiXCR run on the 5' RACE reads, TCRdb lists one record per CDR3 protein. The repertoire holds 140,000 to 150,000 distinct CDR3 sequences, with under 25% as singletons. The sample was PBMCs or a T cell subset sorted from them (not recorded which). The receptors derive from an adult woman who had mild COVID-19 (a few samples of this study predate the infection). Cell type and time point are not known.

The J gene is TRBJ2-1, the V gene TRBV24-1; 8 bases line up with TRBD2. The germline gives CDR1 KGHDR, CDR2 SFDVKD. The trim removed 3 bases at V and 2 bases at J, leaving 8 bases unmatched. The CDR3 runs 17 residues. CDR3 amino acids: CATSDGQSGRAYNEQFF. The CDR3 coding sequence is TGTGCCACCAGTGATGGACAAAGCGGGAGAGCCTACAATGAGCAGTTCTTC.

V usage is TRBV6-5 and J usage is TRBJ1-5, with 10 bases lining up with TRBD1. The CDR3 spans 15 residues. V lost 6 bases and J lost 1; bases outside the gene matches: 3. The V gene's germline CDR1 is MNHEY and CDR2 SVGAGI. In DNA, the CDR3 is TGTGCCAGCAGCCCGGACAGGGGGAGCAATCAGCCCCAGCATTTT. It is translated as CASSPDRGSNQPQHF.

V is TRBV5-1 and J is TRBJ1-6; 8 positions match TRBD1. The V segment lost 1 base and the J segment 2 bases; nucleotides outside the gene matches: 11. In germline, CDR1 is SGHRS, CDR2 YFSETQ. The CDR3 consists of 19 residues. The CDR3 here is CASSLKTPGQATYNSPLHF. CDR3 bases: TGCGCCAGCAGCTTGAAAACGCCGGGACAGGCGACCTATAATTCACCCCTCCACTTT. The variable domain in full, with the rest retrieved from reference TRBV5-1 and TRBJ1-6, is KAGVTQTPRYLIKTRGQQVTLSCSPISGHRSVSWYQQTPGQGLQFLFEYFSETQRNKGNFPGRFSGRQFSNSRSEMNVSTLELGDSALYLCASSLKTPGQATYNSPLHFGNGTRLTVT.

This chain links TRBV20-1 with TRBJ2-7, with 8 bases lining up with TRBD2. From germline, CDR1 is DFQATT and CDR2 SNEGSKA (reference sequence). This CDR3 contains 13 residues. The CDR3 spells CKAGGTSGYEQYF. The CDR3, as DNA: TGCAAAGCCGGAGGGACTAGTGGCTACGAGCAGTACTTC.

This chain connects TRBV7-2 to TRBJ1-1; D possibly corresponds to TRBD1 (5 bases). The V end lost 5 bases, the J end lost 5 bases, and 27 bases lay between the germline ends. Germline CDR1 is SGHTA and CDR2 is FQGNSA. CDR3 length: 18 amino acids. CDR3 region: CASSASRVPFSPVTEAFF. CDR3 in DNA: TGTGCCAGCAGCGCCAGCAGGGTCCCTTTTAGCCCTGTTACTGAAGCTTTCTTT.

The chain carries TRBV5-1 and TRBJ2-3; a possible D gene is TRBD2 (6 bases). CDR1 is SGHRS and CDR2 is YFSETQ in the germline V gene. The CDR3 runs 16 residues. The V gene lost 5 bases and the J gene lost 1 base, with 17 bases spanning the gap. DNA of the CDR3: TGCGCCAGCAGAGAACTAGCTTCTGGGGGCACAGATACGCAGTATTTT. Encoded protein: CASRELASGGTDTQYF.

The sample holds a few counts of this clonotype. The J gene is TRBJ1-5, the V gene TRBV20-1; D gene unclear. The V end was cut by 3 bases, the J end by 0 bases, with 6 bases between. This CDR3 is built from 13 residues. CDR1 is DFQATT, CDR2 SNEGSKA, per germline (reference sequence). In DNA form, the CDR3 reads TGCAGTGCTAGGTCTGGTAGCAATCAGCCCCAGCATTTT. It encodes CSARSGSNQPQHF.

The chain is built from TRBV20-1 and TRBJ1-1, with TRBD1 matching over 12 bases. Germline assignment: CDR1 DFQATT and CDR2 SNEGSKA (reference sequence). The CDR3 totals 16 residues. Unmatched junction bases numbered 9, after V lost 4 bases and J lost 3 bases. CDR3 DNA sequence: TGCAGTGCTAATACCGGGACAGGGGGCTGGGACACTGAAGCTTTCTTT. The encoded protein is CSANTGTGGWDTEAFF.

This clonotype was counted between two and nine times. This rearrangement joins TRBV4-1 to TRBJ2-5, with 9 positions matching TRBD2. V shed 5 bases, J shed 2 bases, and the junction held 9 bases outside the gene matches. The CDR3 is 16 residues long. Germline V gene lookup returns CDR1 MGHRA and CDR2 YSYEKL. The CDR3 coding sequence is TGCGCCAGCAGCTCGGGGCGGGGGGGGTGGCAAGAGACCCAGTACTTC. Translating it yields CASSSGRGGWQETQYF.

This chain joins TRBV6-2 or TRBV6-3 and TRBJ2-1; 9 nucleotides align to TRBD1. J gave up 7 bases and V 7 bases, and 11 bases lay outside the gene matches. This CDR3 has 15 amino acids. Germline V gene data show CDR1 as MNHEY and CDR2 as SVGEGT. In DNA, the CDR3 is TGTGCCAGCACCGCCCCAGGACAGGGGTGGAATGAGCAGTTCTTC. Translated, it gives CASTAPGQGWNEQFF.

The table lists this clonotype with a few counts. This chain connects TRBV7-9 to TRBJ2-7; D gene ambiguous. Germline V lookup: CDR1 SEHNR, CDR2 FQNEAQ (reference sequence). V was clipped by 1 base and J by 1 base, with 2 bases between them. CDR3 length equals 12 residues. CDR3 nucleotides: TGTGCCAGCAGCTTAGAGTCCTACGAGCAGTACTTC. It is translated as CASSLESYEQYF.

V and J are TRBV12-3 or TRBV12-4 and TRBJ2-7; D perhaps matches TRBD1 (6 bases). Trimming left V 4 bases short and J 7 bases short, with 23 bases between. This CDR3 has 16 residues. The CDR3 bases are TGTGCCAGCAGTTCCTATGGACAGACAGGTCGGCGGGAGCAGTACTTC. It is translated as CASSSYGQTGRREQYF.

The chain recombines TRBV18 with TRBJ1-2; D possibly corresponds to TRBD1 (5 bases). This CDR3 spans 13 amino acids. V was pared by 3 bases and J by 8 bases, with 13 bases between. Germline assignment: CDR1 KGHSH and CDR2 LQKENI. The CDR3: CASSPGRLGGYTF. CDR3 sequence (DNA): TGTGCCAGCTCACCGGGACGACTAGGGGGCTACACCTTC. The whole variable domain, filled in from reference TRBV18 and TRBJ1-2, reads NAGVMQNPRHLVRRRGQEARLRCSPMKGHSHVYWYRQLPEEGLKFMVYLQKENIIDESGMPKERFSAEFPKEGPSILRIQQVVRGDSAAYFCASSPGRLGGYTFGSGTRLTVV.

At least ten counts were recorded for this clonotype. V usage is TRBV20-1 and J usage is TRBJ2-1, with TRBD2 matching 8 bases. This CDR3 contains 15 residues. From germline, CDR1 is DFQATT and CDR2 SNEGSKA (reference sequence). The trim removed 0 bases at V and 7 bases at J, leaving 8 bases unmatched. The CDR3: CSARDSAGLGNEQFF. CDR3 in DNA: TGCAGTGCTAGAGACTCCGCGGGACTAGGAAATGAGCAGTTCTTC.

The sample holds a few counts of this clonotype. V and J are TRBV11-3 and TRBJ2-7; possibly TRBD2 for D (6 bases). V lost 4 bases and J lost 0, with 19 bases in between. The CDR3 spans 17 residues. Per the germline V gene, CDR1 is SGHNT and CDR2 is YENEEA. The CDR3 DNA is TGTGCCAGCAGCTCCGGTTCGTGGGGACTGAGCTCCTACGAGCAGTACTTC. Residues: CASSSGSWGLSSYEQYF. Variable domain in full (rest from reference TRBV11-3 and TRBJ2-7): EAGVVQSPRYKIIEKKQPVAFWCNPISGHNTLYWYLQNLGQGPELLIRYENEEAVDDSQLPKDRFSAERLKGVDSTLKIQPAELGDSAVYLCASSSGSWGLSSYEQYFGPGTRLTVT.

The chain employs TRBV5-1 and TRBJ2-1; 7 positions match TRBD2. CDR1 and CDR2 from the germline V gene are SGHRS and YFSETQ. The CDR3 contains 15 residues. J gave up 4 bases and V 2 bases, and 6 bases lay outside the gene matches. For the CDR3, the DNA is TGCGCCAGCAGCTTTATCAGCGGGGTTTACAATGAGCAGTTCTTC. Translation: CASSFISGVYNEQFF.

The genes are TRBV5-1 and TRBJ2-3, with 8 positions matching TRBD2. The CDR3 contains 14 residues. CDR1 and CDR2 from the germline V gene are SGHRS and YFSETQ. V lost 7 bases, J lost 3 bases, and 7 bases stayed unmatched. CDR3 loop: CASRGLVSTDTQYF. The CDR3 region has the DNA TGCGCCAGCCGGGGACTAGTCAGTACAGATACGCAGTATTTT. Full variable domain (remainder filled in from reference TRBV5-1 and TRBJ2-3): KAGVTQTPRYLIKTRGQQVTLSCSPISGHRSVSWYQQTPGQGLQFLFEYFSETQRNKGNFPGRFSGRQFSNSRSEMNVSTLELGDSALYLCASRGLVSTDTQYFGPGTRLTVL.